This T cell receptor beta chain was observed in a study of shared clonotypes between healthy human individuals. Study conclusions and caveats: Clonotypes not shared had lower generation probabilities than those common to all four donors. Memory subsets had estimated richness that was generally smaller than that of naive subsets.

For this clone: Its antigen is currently unknown.

The CDR3 has 12 amino acids. The germline V gene encodes CDR1 MDHEN and CDR2 SYDVKM. The V gene lost 5 bases and the J gene lost 7 bases, with 11 bases spanning the gap. Produced via immunoSEQ multiplex PCR; TCRdb's table is partial and in-frame only. The sample lists 2 million to 2.5 million clones; 80% to 95% were seen once. The gene calls are TRBV28 and TRBJ1-2; D is perhaps TRBD1 (5 bases). The TCR comes from a man younger than 35 in good health. Some clones in this sample may be carry-over from other donors' samples. Sequenced sample: naive CD4+ T cells from PBMCs. As to subset: CD45RA+ positively selected. Here the CDR3 DNA reads TGTGCCAGCAGTCAGCAGGGTTTTGGCTACACCTTC. Its protein is CASSQQGFGYTF.